In this sample, the clone carrying this TCR beta chain turned up once. Its antigen is still unknown. 60 Vbeta and 13 Jbeta primers were used in PCR. Data came from immunoSEQ multiplex PCR; TCRdb stores just in-frame clones and leaves some out. This table has about 170,000 clones, around 80% appearing once. This CDR3 contains 14 residues. V was pared by 5 bases and J by 3 bases, with 2 bases of the junction left unmatched. Germline V CDR1 and CDR2: SGHNT, YENEEA. The data originate from a study of cytomegalovirus exposure and HLA in healthy donors. Findings of the study overall: Among TCR beta chains, those listed as cytomegalovirus-associated numbered under 200. On later analysis, the bulk of CMV-associated TCR beta chains appeared to be HLA-restricted.

Sequencing was carried out using PBMCs. The sequence was obtained from a woman in her fifties or sixties in good health and CMV-seropositive. V gene TRBV11-3 combines with J gene TRBJ2-2, with 8 bases lining up with TRBD1. The CDR3 is CASSRTGHTGELFF. The DNA of the CDR3 is TGTGCCAGCAGCAGGACAGGGCACACCGGGGAGCTGTTTTTT.